Included here is one T cell receptor beta chain sequence, with context. The data were produced by immunoSEQ multiplex PCR, yet TCRdb's version contains in-frame clones alone and is incomplete. Altogether 25,000 to 35,000 clones are present, almost 90% being singletons, with the ten largest covering approximately 0.5%. The data derive from a study of T cell changes during pregnancy in multiple sclerosis. Germline-derived CDR1 and CDR2 are MNHEY and SMNVEV (reference sequence). The CDR3 runs 13 residues. V gave up 2 bases and J gave up 4 bases, with 9 bases separating them. The sample here was CD4+ T cells from peripheral blood mononuclear cells, taken in the third trimester of pregnancy. The chain recombines TRBV27 with TRBJ2-7; possibly TRBD2 for D (5 bases). The receptor was derived from a female donor in good health, enrolled as a control in a pregnancy study. Here the CDR3 reads CASSLVGSYEQYF. CDR3 nucleotides: TGTGCCAGCAGTTTAGTTGGGAGTTACGAGCAGTACTTC.